This T cell receptor (beta chain) emerged from a study of CD8 T cells in Susac syndrome. Sequencing of TCR beta was carried out in blood CD8+ and CD4+ T cells. Negative isolation was used for CD8+ and CD4+ T cells, and FACS enrichment was applied to TEMRA cells. Random hexamers were used to reverse transcribe roughly 0.45 to 1 ug of RNA. The method of amplification for TCR beta CDR3 was immunoSEQ multiplex PCR, covering 54 Vbeta and 13 Jbeta. TCRdb processed the immunoSEQ multiplex PCR reads anew with MiXCR; each CDR3 protein has one entry. The sample carries some 400,000 distinct CDR3 sequences, 75% to 90% recorded once. In germline, CDR1 is MNHEY, CDR2 SMNVEV (reference sequence). The length of the CDR3 is 12 residues. The V end was cut by 2 bases, the J end by 10 bases, with 9 bases between.

This clonotype was sampled from a human donor with multiple sclerosis. The chain recombines TRBV27 with TRBJ2-1; the D is unclear. The specimen sequenced was CD8+ T cells from PBMCs. CDR3 sequence: CASSLDFREQFF. In DNA form, the CDR3 reads TGTGCCAGCAGTTTAGATTTCAGGGAGCAGTTCTTC.